Sequencing of this TCR beta chain was carried out in a study of OX40 agonist ivuxolimab in advanced cancers. The sample holds one count of this clone. Repertoires were generated with immunoSEQ multiplex PCR, while TCRdb's copy carries only in-frame clones and drops some. The table records about 48,000 clones, around nine tenths of them present only once. The CDR3 runs to 15 residues. Trimming took 0 bases from V and 6 from J; bases not matched to a gene: 6. Germline CDR1 and CDR2: MNHEY and SVGAGI. Source: CD4+ or CD8+ T cells sorted from blood, taken in a trial of the OX40 agonist ivuxolimab. The J gene is TRBJ2-3, the V gene TRBV6-5, with 7 positions matching TRBD2. The receptor was derived from an adult with an advanced solid tumor such as melanoma, head and neck, liver or kidney cancer. The CDR3 loop reads CASSYSSSSGDTQYF. In DNA, the CDR3 is TGTGCCAGCAGTTACTCGAGCTCTAGCGGCGATACGCAGTATTTT.